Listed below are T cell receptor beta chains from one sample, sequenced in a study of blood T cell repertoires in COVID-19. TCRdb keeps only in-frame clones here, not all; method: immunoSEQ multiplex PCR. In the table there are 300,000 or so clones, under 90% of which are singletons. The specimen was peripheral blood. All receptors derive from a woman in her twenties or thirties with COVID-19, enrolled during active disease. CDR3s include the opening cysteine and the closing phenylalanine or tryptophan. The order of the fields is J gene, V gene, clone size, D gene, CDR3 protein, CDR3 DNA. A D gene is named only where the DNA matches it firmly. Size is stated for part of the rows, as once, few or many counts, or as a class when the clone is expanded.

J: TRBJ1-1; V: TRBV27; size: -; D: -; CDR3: CASSLRGVWRGIPLNTEAFF; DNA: TGTGCCAGCAGTTTACGGGGTGTTTGGCGGGGCATCCCTTTGAACACTGAAGCTTTCTTT
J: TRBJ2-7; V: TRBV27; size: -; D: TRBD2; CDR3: CASRIAGGDSYEQYF; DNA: TGTGCCAGCAGAATAGCGGGAGGGGACTCCTACGAGCAGTACTTC
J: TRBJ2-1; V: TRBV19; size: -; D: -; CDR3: CASSTPAGNEQFF; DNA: TGTGCCAGTAGTACCCCCGCCGGGAATGAGCAGTTCTTC
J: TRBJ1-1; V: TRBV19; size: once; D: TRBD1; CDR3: CASSRQGANTEAFF; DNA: TGTGCCAGTAGTAGACAGGGGGCGAACACTGAAGCTTTCTTT
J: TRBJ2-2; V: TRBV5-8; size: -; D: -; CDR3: CASSLGTYVNTGELFF; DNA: TGTGCCAGCAGCTTAGGGACATATGTTAACACCGGGGAGCTGTTTTTT
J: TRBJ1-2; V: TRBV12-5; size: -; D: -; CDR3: CASGPSQGWGYGYTF; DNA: TGTGCTAGTGGTCCGTCCCAGGGGTGGGGCTATGGCTACACCTTC
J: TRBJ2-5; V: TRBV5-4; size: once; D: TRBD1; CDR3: CASSLVQGQGQETQYF; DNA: TGTGCCAGCAGCTTGGTACAAGGACAGGGACAAGAGACCCAGTACTTC
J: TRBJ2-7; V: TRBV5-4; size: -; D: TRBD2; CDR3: CASSPGTSPYEQYF; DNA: TGTGCCAGCAGCCCCGGGACTAGTCCCTACGAGCAGTACTTC
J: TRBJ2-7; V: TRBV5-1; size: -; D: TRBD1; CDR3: CASSLAGRGLEQYF; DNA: TGCGCCAGCAGCTTGGCCGGCAGGGGGCTCGAGCAGTACTTC
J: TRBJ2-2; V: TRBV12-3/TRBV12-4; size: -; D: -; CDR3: CASSYRETGELFF; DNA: TGTGCCAGCAGTTACAGGGAAACCGGGGAGCTGTTTTTT
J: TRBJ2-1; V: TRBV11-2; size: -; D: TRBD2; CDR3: CASSFGLAPGNEQFF; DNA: TGTGCCAGCAGCTTTGGACTAGCCCCCGGCAATGAGCAGTTCTTC
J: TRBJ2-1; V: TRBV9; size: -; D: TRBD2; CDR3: CASSVSGREDNEQFF; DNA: TGTGCCAGCAGCGTGAGCGGGAGAGAGGACAATGAGCAGTTCTTC
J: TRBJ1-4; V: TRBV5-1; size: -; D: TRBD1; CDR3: CASSLAGRGYEKLFF; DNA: TGCGCCAGCAGCTTGGCAGGCAGGGGGTATGAAAAACTGTTTTTT
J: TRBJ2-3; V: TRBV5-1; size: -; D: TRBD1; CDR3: CASSLVGTGGSDTQYF; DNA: TGCGCCAGCAGCTTGGTTGGGACAGGGGGCTCGGATACGCAGTATTTT
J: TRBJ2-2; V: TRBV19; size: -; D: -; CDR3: CASSIFLASTGELFF; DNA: TGTGCCAGTAGTATCTTCCTAGCCAGCACCGGGGAGCTGTTTTTT
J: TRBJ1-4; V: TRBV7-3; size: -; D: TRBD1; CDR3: CASSFGQGEKLFF; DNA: TGTGCCAGCAGCTTTGGACAGGGGGAAAAACTGTTTTTT
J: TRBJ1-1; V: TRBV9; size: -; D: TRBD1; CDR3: CASSGTGSMNTEAFF; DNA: TGTGCCAGCAGCGGGACAGGGAGCATGAACACTGAAGCTTTCTTT
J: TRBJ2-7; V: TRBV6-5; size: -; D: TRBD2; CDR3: CASSPAGVTYEQYF; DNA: TGTGCCAGCAGCCCGGCGGGAGTAACCTACGAGCAGTACTTC
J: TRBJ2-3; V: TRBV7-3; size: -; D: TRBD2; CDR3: CASSLGGLAGVDTQYF; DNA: TGTGCCAGCAGCTTAGGGGGACTAGCGGGAGTTGATACGCAGTATTTT
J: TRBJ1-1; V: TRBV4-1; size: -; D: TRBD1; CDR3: CASSLQGQGAFF; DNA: TGCGCCAGCAGCCTCCAGGGACAGGGGGCTTTCTTT
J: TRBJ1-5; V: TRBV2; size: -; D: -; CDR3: CASSARSGQPQHF; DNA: TGTGCCAGCAGTGCACGAAGCGGTCAGCCCCAGCATTTT
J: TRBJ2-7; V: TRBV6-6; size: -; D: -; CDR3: CASSRASVSSYEQYF; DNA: TGTGCCAGCAGTCGGGCTAGCGTCAGCTCCTACGAGCAGTACTTC
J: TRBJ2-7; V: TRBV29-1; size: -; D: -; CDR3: CSVDLPSDEQYF; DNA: TGCAGCGTGGACCTTCCTAGCGACGAGCAGTACTTC
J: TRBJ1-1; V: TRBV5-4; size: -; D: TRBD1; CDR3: CASSLGQGVDTEAFF; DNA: TGTGCCAGCAGCCTAGGACAGGGGGTTGACACTGAAGCTTTCTTT
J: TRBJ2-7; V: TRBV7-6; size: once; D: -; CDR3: CASSLVGRDYEQYF; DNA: TGTGCCAGCAGCTTAGTCGGCAGGGACTACGAGCAGTACTTC
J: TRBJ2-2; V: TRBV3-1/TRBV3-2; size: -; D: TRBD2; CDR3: CASSHLAGAGELFF; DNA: TGTGCCAGCAGCCATCTTGCGGGAGCCGGGGAGCTGTTTTTT
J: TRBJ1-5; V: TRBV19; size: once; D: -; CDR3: CASSIGAPNQPQHF; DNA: TGTGCCAGTAGTATAGGGGCCCCTAATCAGCCCCAGCATTTT
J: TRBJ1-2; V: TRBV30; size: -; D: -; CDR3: CAWREDRSNYGYTF; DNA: TGTGCCTGGAGGGAGGACAGATCTAACTATGGCTACACCTTC
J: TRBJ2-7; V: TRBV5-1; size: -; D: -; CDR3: CASSWGPPQTREQYF; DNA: TGCGCCAGCAGCTGGGGACCTCCCCAGACTAGGGAGCAGTACTTC
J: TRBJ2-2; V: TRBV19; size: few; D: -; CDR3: CASSIAGANTGELFF; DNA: TGTGCCAGTAGTATAGCAGGGGCGAACACCGGGGAGCTGTTTTTT
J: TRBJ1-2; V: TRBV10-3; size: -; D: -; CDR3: CAISERPGYGYTF; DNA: TGTGCCATCAGTGAGCGCCCCGGTTATGGCTACACCTTC
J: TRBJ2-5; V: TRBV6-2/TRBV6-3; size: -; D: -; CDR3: CASSDRGSSGETQYF; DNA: TGTGCCAGCAGTGACCGGGGGTCATCCGGAGAGACCCAGTACTTC
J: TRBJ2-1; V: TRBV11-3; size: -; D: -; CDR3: CASSLAGPRGNEQFF; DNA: TGTGCCAGCAGCTTAGCGGGACCGCGGGGCAATGAGCAGTTCTTC
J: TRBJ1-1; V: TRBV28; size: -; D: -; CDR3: CASRPDGGINTEAFF; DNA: TGTGCCAGCAGGCCGGACGGGGGGATAAACACTGAAGCTTTCTTT
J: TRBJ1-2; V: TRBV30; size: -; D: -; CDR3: CAWSAESTSYGYTF; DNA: TGTGCCTGGAGCGCCGAAAGCACGAGCTATGGCTACACCTTC
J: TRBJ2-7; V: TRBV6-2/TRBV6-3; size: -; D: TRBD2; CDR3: CASSQTTSARSYEQYF; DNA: TGTGCCAGCAGCCAGACCACTAGCGCCCGCTCCTACGAGCAGTACTTC
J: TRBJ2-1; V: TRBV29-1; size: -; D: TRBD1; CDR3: CSAVSGTGTHEQFF; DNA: TGCAGCGCCGTTTCCGGGACAGGGACCCATGAGCAGTTCTTC
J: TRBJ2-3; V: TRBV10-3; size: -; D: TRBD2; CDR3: CAIRPGLATDTQYF; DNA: TGTGCCATCAGACCGGGACTAGCGACAGATACGCAGTATTTT
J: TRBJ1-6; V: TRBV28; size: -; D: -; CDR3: CASSPGGSPLHF; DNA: TGTGCCAGCAGTCCCGGAGGCTCACCCCTCCACTTT
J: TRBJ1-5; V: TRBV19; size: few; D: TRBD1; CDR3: CASRTGGRNQPQHF; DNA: TGTGCCAGCCGGACAGGGGGCCGAAATCAGCCCCAGCATTTT